The sequence of this TCR beta chain was determined in a study of OX40 agonist ivuxolimab in advanced cancers. V lost 4 bases to trimming and J lost 0 bases, with 12 bases between them. Germline CDR1 reads GTSNPN; CDR2 reads SVGIG (reference sequence). The CDR3 has 14 residues. TCRdb's table, derived via immunoSEQ multiplex PCR, lists solely in-frame clones and lacks some. The sample carries about 21,000 clones, 80% to 90% recorded once. The chain uses TRBV30 and TRBJ1-1; D remains unclear. The clonotype was recovered from an adult with an advanced solid tumor such as melanoma, head and neck, liver or kidney cancer. This material consisted of CD4+ or CD8+ T cells sorted from blood, taken in a trial of the OX40 agonist ivuxolimab. This CDR3 reads CAWNLGQVNTEAFF. CDR3 DNA sequence: TGTGCCTGGAACCTTGGGCAGGTGAACACTGAAGCTTTCTTT. Combining the CDR3 with reference TRBV30 and TRBJ1-1 gives the whole variable domain SQTIHQWPATLVQPVGSPLSLECTVEGTSNPNLYWYRQAAGRGLQLLFYSVGIGQISSEVPQNLSASRPQDRQFILSSKKLLLSDSGFYLCAWNLGQVNTEAFFGQGTRLTVV.